A single sample is the source of the 27 T cell receptor beta chains below, sequenced in a study of cytomegalovirus exposure and HLA in healthy donors. The PCR used 60 Vbeta and 13 Jbeta primers. Repertoires were generated with immunoSEQ multiplex PCR, while TCRdb's copy carries only in-frame clones and drops some. The sample carries over 35,000 clones, roughly 77% recorded once. The source material was PBMCs. These receptors originate from a man aged 25 to 40 in good health and CMV-seronegative.

The CDR3 nucleotides are TGTGCCAGTAGTATCTACCGGGACAGGGGACTCCTGGACACCGGGGAGCTGTTTTTT. Its translation: CASSIYRDRGLLDTGELFF. V usage is TRBV19 and J usage is TRBJ2-2; TRBD1 aligns across 10 bases. Germline trimming cut 3 bases from V and 3 bases from J; bases unmatched to any gene: 13. CDR3 length equals 19 residues. Germline V gene lookup returns CDR1 LNHDA and CDR2 SQIVND (reference sequence).

The chain combines TRBV18 with TRBJ2-7; no clear D gene. From germline, CDR1 is KGHSH and CDR2 LQKENI. The CDR3 runs 14 residues. Trimming cost V 3 bases and J 2 bases, with 11 bases left between them. In DNA form, the CDR3 reads TGTGCCAGCTCACCCCGGAGTGGTACCTACGAGCAGTACTTC. Encoded protein: CASSPRSGTYEQYF. Complete variable domain (other parts from reference TRBV18 and TRBJ2-7): NAGVMQNPRHLVRRRGQEARLRCSPMKGHSHVYWYRQLPEEGLKFMVYLQKENIIDESGMPKERFSAEFPKEGPSILRIQQVVRGDSAAYFCASSPRSGTYEQYFGPGTRLTVT.

The rearrangement joins TRBV5-1 to TRBJ2-7, with TRBD1 matching 7 bases. This CDR3 is built from 14 residues. Germline V gene sequence: CDR1 SGHRS, CDR2 YFSETQ. Trimming removed 8 bases from V and 4 bases from J; junction bases left unmatched: 12. DNA for the CDR3: TGCGCCAGGGAGACAGGGAGAACATCTTACGAGCAGTACTTC. This encodes CARETGRTSYEQYF. Full variable domain (outside the CDR3, taken from reference TRBV5-1 and TRBJ2-7): KAGVTQTPRYLIKTRGQQVTLSCSPISGHRSVSWYQQTPGQGLQFLFEYFSETQRNKGNFPGRFSGRQFSNSRSEMNVSTLELGDSALYLCARETGRTSYEQYFGPGTRLTVT.

The chain joins TRBV6-5 to TRBJ1-2, with D perhaps TRBD1 (5 bases). The CDR3 has 13 amino acids. V was pared by 6 bases and J by 2 bases, with 10 bases between. Germline V lookup: CDR1 MNHEY, CDR2 SVGAGI. The CDR3 reads CASRPTENYGYTF. The CDR3 DNA is TGTGCCAGCAGGCCGACAGAAAACTATGGCTACACCTTC.

The CDR3 is CASSARGSSGLSYNEQFF. The DNA of the CDR3 is TGTGCCAGCAGCGCCCGGGGCTCTAGCGGGCTCTCCTACAATGAGCAGTTCTTC. J is TRBJ2-1 and V is TRBV9, with 8 positions matching TRBD2. From germline, CDR1 is SGDLS and CDR2 YYNGEE. CDR3 size: 18 residues. J was trimmed by 0 bases and V by 3 bases; bases with no gene match: 11.

The chain couples TRBV27 to TRBJ2-2, with D perhaps matching TRBD2 (5 bases). The V gene lost 6 bases and the J gene lost 6 bases, with 8 bases spanning the gap. This CDR3 is 12 amino acids long. In germline, CDR1 is MNHEY, CDR2 SMNVEV (reference sequence). CDR3 nucleotides: TGTGCCAGCAGACTAGAGTCCGGGGAGCTGTTTTTT. It is translated as CASRLESGELFF.

This clone was recorded once. The J gene is TRBJ2-1, the V gene TRBV2, with TRBD2 matching 7 bases. Germline values: CDR1 SNHLY, CDR2 FYNNEI. The CDR3 sequence is 14 residues long. The V segment lost 4 bases and the J segment 8 bases; nucleotides outside the gene matches: 8. The CDR3 nucleotides are TGTGCCAGCAGTGTGTCGCTTGCGGGGGATGAGCAGTTCTTC. Translated, it gives CASSVSLAGDEQFF.

The CDR3 DNA follows: TGTGCCACCAGCACCCCAGGGTTTTTTGAGCAGTTCTTC. The encoded protein is CATSTPGFFEQFF. V is TRBV15 and J is TRBJ2-1, with D possibly being TRBD1 (5 bases). CDR1 and CDR2 from the germline V gene are LNHNV and YYDKDF (reference sequence). Trimming shortened V by 4 bases and J by 9 bases, and 13 bases separated the two germline ends. This CDR3 contains 13 residues.

In its sample, this clone was seen a few times. V is TRBV5-4 and J is TRBJ2-7, with 8 bases fitting TRBD1. This CDR3 is built from 14 residues. J gave up 5 bases and V 1 base, and 5 bases lay outside the gene matches. Per the germline V gene, CDR1 is SGHNT and CDR2 is YYREEE (reference sequence). The chain's CDR3 is CASSLRTGSDEQYF. CDR3 nucleotide sequence: TGTGCCAGCAGCTTGCGGACAGGGTCCGACGAGCAGTACTTC.

The sample holds a few counts of this clone. The chain carries TRBV6-1 and TRBJ2-6; D ambiguous. Germline CDR1 reads MNHNS; CDR2 reads SASEGT. V dropped 1 base and J dropped 1 base, with 5 bases sitting between them. The CDR3 is made up of 15 amino acids. The CDR3 sequence: CASSEGQSGANVLTF. The DNA for the CDR3 is TGTGCCAGCAGTGAAGGACAATCTGGGGCCAACGTCCTGACTTTC.

This clone appeared once. The V and J genes are TRBV28 and TRBJ1-5, with 7 bases fitting TRBD1. The V and J ends lost 11 bases and 4 bases, in that order; junction bases with no gene match: 5. This CDR3 contains 12 residues. The germline gives CDR1 MDHEN, CDR2 SYDVKM. CDR3 coding DNA: TGTGCCTCTTTCAGGGGGAATCAGCCCCAGCATTTT. Its translation is CASFRGNQPQHF.

J is TRBJ2-5 and V is TRBV5-6, with 7 bases lining up with TRBD1. With 6 bases clipped from V and 2 bases from J, the junction kept 7 bases outside the gene matches. CDR1 and CDR2 from the germline V gene are SGHDT and YYEEEE. This CDR3 is 14 amino acids long. CDR3 residues: CASTSQGWQETQYF. DNA of the CDR3: TGTGCCAGCACTTCACAGGGGTGGCAAGAGACCCAGTACTTC.

The chain has TRBV7-2 and TRBJ1-3; tentatively, D is TRBD1 (5 bases). The germline CDR1 and CDR2 sequences are SGHTA and FQGNSA. Trimming cost V 5 bases and J 3 bases, with 17 bases left between them. The CDR3 extends over 16 amino acids. The chain's CDR3 is CASSNLISGNGNTIYF. Here the CDR3 DNA reads TGTGCCAGCAGCAACCTTATCTCAGGGAATGGAAACACCATATATTTT.

The rearrangement uses TRBV7-7 and TRBJ2-7, with TRBD1 matching over 11 bases. CDR3 length: 14 residues. Looked up from germline, CDR1 is SSHAT and CDR2 is FNYEAQ (reference sequence). The V and J ends lost 5 bases and 7 bases, in that order; junction bases with no gene match: 7. CDR3 residues: CASSPGQGAWEQYF. CDR3 DNA: TGTGCCAGCAGCCCCGGACAGGGGGCGTGGGAGCAGTACTTC.

On this clone itself: Mismatch with germline at one junction end may stem from a read error. CDR3: CSSSGPLSRDRISGYTF. The CDR3 DNA reads TGTTCCAGCAGTGGGCCGCTTTCCCGGGACAGGATATCCGGCTACACCTTC. The chain joins TRBV7-9 to TRBJ1-2, with 8 bases that match TRBD1. Germline loops: CDR1 SEHNR, CDR2 FQNEAQ (reference sequence). The CDR3 runs to 17 residues. Using reference TRBV7-9 and TRBJ1-2 for the parts outside the CDR3, the full variable domain is DTGVSQNPRHKITKRGQNVTFRCDPISEHNRLYWYRQTLGQGPEFLTYFQNEAQLEKSRLLSDRFSAERPKGSFSTLEIQRTEQGDSAMYLCSSSGPLSRDRISGYTFGSGTRLTVV.

The chain carries TRBV7-2 and TRBJ1-1, with D unclear. This CDR3 spans 13 amino acids. Per germline, CDR1 SGHTA and CDR2 FQGNSA. V was trimmed by 3 bases and J by 4 bases, leaving 9 bases between them. The CDR3 DNA is TGTGCCAGCAGCTTGAATGTACTCACTGAAGCTTTCTTT. The encoded protein is CASSLNVLTEAFF.

This chain uses TRBV18 with TRBJ1-4; no clear D gene. The CDR3 sequence is 16 residues long. Germline CDR1 is KGHSH and CDR2 is LQKENI. V was pared by 4 bases and J by 5 bases, with 17 bases between. CDR3 bases: TGTGCCAGCTCACTTCTCTCAGCAGCGGGCAATGAAAAACTGTTTTTT. This gives the protein CASSLLSAAGNEKLFF.

This clone was seen only a few times. The rearrangement uses TRBV10-3 and TRBJ2-3; 8 bases align to TRBD2. V lost 4 bases, J lost 4 bases, and 4 bases stayed unmatched. Germline-derived CDR1 and CDR2 are ENHRY and SYGVKD. This CDR3 contains 14 residues. Here the CDR3 DNA reads TGTGCCATCAGTGTACGGGGGGGCGCAGATACGCAGTATTTT. Translating it yields CAISVRGGADTQYF.

The chain combines TRBV27 with TRBJ2-3; D is unclear. The germline V and J ends were trimmed by 10 bases and 1 base, with 6 bases remaining between them. The CDR3 is made up of 11 amino acids. Germline values: CDR1 MNHEY, CDR2 SMNVEV (reference sequence). CDR3 sequence (DNA): TGTGCCACCGAGGGCACAGATACGCAGTATTTT. Its translation: CATEGTDTQYF.

The chain has TRBV11-2 and TRBJ2-7; 7 bases line up with TRBD1. This CDR3 spans 13 amino acids. The germline gives CDR1 SGHAT, CDR2 FQNNGV. Trimming at V came to 2 bases and at J to 3 bases, leaving 1 base not matched to a gene. The CDR3 DNA reads TGTGCCAGCAGCTTATACAGGGGCTACGAGCAGTACTTC. It specifies CASSLYRGYEQYF.

V usage is TRBV27 and J usage is TRBJ1-2; 11 bases agree with TRBD1. Unmatched junction bases numbered 7, after V lost 5 bases and J lost 8 bases. The germline gives CDR1 MNHEY, CDR2 SMNVEV (reference sequence). CDR3 length: 14 amino acids. The CDR3 DNA reads TGTGCCAGCAGTGCCGGGACAGGGGGATGGGGCTACACCTTC. Amino acids: CASSAGTGGWGYTF.

This clone was found once. The chain uses TRBV14 and TRBJ2-1, with 8 bases lining up with TRBD2. The CDR3 totals 16 residues. V lost 2 bases to trimming and J lost 8 bases; unmatched junction nucleotides: 11. CDR1 SGHDN and CDR2 FVKESK come from the germline V gene. CDR3 residues: CASSQFTGTRVDEQFF. The CDR3 DNA reads as TGTGCCAGCAGCCAATTTACCGGGACTAGGGTTGATGAGCAGTTCTTC.

The CDR3 spells CATSRLASSYEQYF. The CDR3, as DNA: TGTGCCACCAGCAGACTAGCGTCCTCCTACGAGCAGTACTTC. This chain connects TRBV15 to TRBJ2-7, with TRBD2 as a possible D gene (6 bases). Germline V gives CDR1 LNHNV, CDR2 YYDKDF (reference sequence). V was clipped by 2 bases and J by 0 bases, with 8 bases between them. This CDR3 is built from 14 residues.

This sequence joins TRBV14 and TRBJ1-3, with a possible D match to TRBD1 (5 bases). Trimming left V 1 base short and J 4 bases short, with 14 bases between. The CDR3 is 16 amino acids. From germline, CDR1 is SGHDN and CDR2 FVKESK. CDR3 nucleotide sequence: TGTGCCAGCAGCCAAGTTATGACAGCCGGCGGAAACACCATATATTTT. This sequence encodes CASSQVMTAGGNTIYF.

J is TRBJ2-5 and V is TRBV10-3; 11 bases are a match to TRBD2. V lost 4 bases to trimming and J lost 3 bases; unmatched junction nucleotides: 4. The CDR3 sequence is 15 residues long. From germline, CDR1 is ENHRY and CDR2 SYGVKD. CDR3 region: CAISVAGGAEETQYF. The CDR3 DNA reads TGTGCCATCAGTGTAGCGGGAGGGGCAGAAGAGACCCAGTACTTC.

Concerning this clone: One end of the junction is discordant with germline, which a read error may explain. The CDR3 protein is CSSSLYAGGANEQFF. The CDR3 DNA is TGTTCCAGCAGCTTATACGCGGGAGGGGCCAATGAGCAGTTCTTC. This chain joins TRBV7-9 and TRBJ2-1; TRBD2 aligns across 9 bases. Germline CDR1 is SEHNR and CDR2 is FQNEAQ (reference sequence). This CDR3 has 15 amino acids. Filled out from reference TRBV7-9 and TRBJ2-1, the complete variable domain reads DTGVSQNPRHKITKRGQNVTFRCDPISEHNRLYWYRQTLGQGPEFLTYFQNEAQLEKSRLLSDRFSAERPKGSFSTLEIQRTEQGDSAMYLCSSSLYAGGANEQFFGPGTRLTVL.

CDR3 sequence (DNA): TGTGCCAGCAGCCCTACACAGGAATGGAATGAAGCTTTCTTT. Translating it yields CASSPTQEWNEAFF. This chain uses TRBV7-9 with TRBJ1-1, with D tentatively TRBD1 (5 bases). CDR3 length: 14 amino acids. Germline V gene sequence: CDR1 SEHNR, CDR2 FQNEAQ (reference sequence). V lost 5 bases, J lost 7 bases, and 17 bases lay in between.